This T cell receptor (beta chain) was sequenced in a study of T cells after yellow fever vaccination. Notes on the study in general: It was a weaker secondary response, yet one that peaked faster, at day 5 versus 15.

As regards this clonotype: Its antigen is not identified.

Germline V gene sequence: CDR1 SGHKS, CDR2 YYEKEE (reference sequence). V trimming: 1 base; J trimming: 5 bases; junction bases outside the gene matches: 5. The CDR3 sequence is 15 residues long. TCRdb reprocessed the 5' RACE reads via MiXCR and lists one record per CDR3 protein. The top ten clones hold around 40% of a sample with about 130,000 distinct CDR3 sequences, about 8.8% of them seen once. V is TRBV5-5 and J is TRBJ2-1; 8 bases map to TRBD2. The sample consisted of CD8+ T cells sorted from PBMCs, taken on the day of the yellow fever booster vaccination. This TCR came from a man younger than 35 who received the YFV17D yellow fever vaccine. CDR3 residues: CASSLYWRGDNEQFF. The CDR3 DNA reads as TGTGCCAGCAGCTTGTACTGGCGGGGGGACAATGAGCAGTTCTTC.